This T cell receptor beta chain was captured by sequencing in a study of blood T cell repertoires in COVID-19. Repertoires were generated with immunoSEQ multiplex PCR, while TCRdb's copy carries only in-frame clones and drops some. Found here are roughly 120,000 clones, about nine tenths of them singletons; the top ten hold 7.7%. The germline CDR1 and CDR2 sequences are SGHDN and FVKESK. Germline trimming cut 3 bases from V and 5 bases from J; bases unmatched to any gene: 7. The CDR3 length is 16 residues. The chain has TRBV14 and TRBJ2-1, with 10 nucleotides matching TRBD1. This TCR derives from a human donor in a cohort sampled during active COVID-19. Source material: peripheral blood. CDR3 region: CASSQFDRGLHNEQFF. Here the CDR3 DNA reads TGTGCCAGCAGCCAGTTCGACAGGGGGCTCCACAATGAGCAGTTCTTC.